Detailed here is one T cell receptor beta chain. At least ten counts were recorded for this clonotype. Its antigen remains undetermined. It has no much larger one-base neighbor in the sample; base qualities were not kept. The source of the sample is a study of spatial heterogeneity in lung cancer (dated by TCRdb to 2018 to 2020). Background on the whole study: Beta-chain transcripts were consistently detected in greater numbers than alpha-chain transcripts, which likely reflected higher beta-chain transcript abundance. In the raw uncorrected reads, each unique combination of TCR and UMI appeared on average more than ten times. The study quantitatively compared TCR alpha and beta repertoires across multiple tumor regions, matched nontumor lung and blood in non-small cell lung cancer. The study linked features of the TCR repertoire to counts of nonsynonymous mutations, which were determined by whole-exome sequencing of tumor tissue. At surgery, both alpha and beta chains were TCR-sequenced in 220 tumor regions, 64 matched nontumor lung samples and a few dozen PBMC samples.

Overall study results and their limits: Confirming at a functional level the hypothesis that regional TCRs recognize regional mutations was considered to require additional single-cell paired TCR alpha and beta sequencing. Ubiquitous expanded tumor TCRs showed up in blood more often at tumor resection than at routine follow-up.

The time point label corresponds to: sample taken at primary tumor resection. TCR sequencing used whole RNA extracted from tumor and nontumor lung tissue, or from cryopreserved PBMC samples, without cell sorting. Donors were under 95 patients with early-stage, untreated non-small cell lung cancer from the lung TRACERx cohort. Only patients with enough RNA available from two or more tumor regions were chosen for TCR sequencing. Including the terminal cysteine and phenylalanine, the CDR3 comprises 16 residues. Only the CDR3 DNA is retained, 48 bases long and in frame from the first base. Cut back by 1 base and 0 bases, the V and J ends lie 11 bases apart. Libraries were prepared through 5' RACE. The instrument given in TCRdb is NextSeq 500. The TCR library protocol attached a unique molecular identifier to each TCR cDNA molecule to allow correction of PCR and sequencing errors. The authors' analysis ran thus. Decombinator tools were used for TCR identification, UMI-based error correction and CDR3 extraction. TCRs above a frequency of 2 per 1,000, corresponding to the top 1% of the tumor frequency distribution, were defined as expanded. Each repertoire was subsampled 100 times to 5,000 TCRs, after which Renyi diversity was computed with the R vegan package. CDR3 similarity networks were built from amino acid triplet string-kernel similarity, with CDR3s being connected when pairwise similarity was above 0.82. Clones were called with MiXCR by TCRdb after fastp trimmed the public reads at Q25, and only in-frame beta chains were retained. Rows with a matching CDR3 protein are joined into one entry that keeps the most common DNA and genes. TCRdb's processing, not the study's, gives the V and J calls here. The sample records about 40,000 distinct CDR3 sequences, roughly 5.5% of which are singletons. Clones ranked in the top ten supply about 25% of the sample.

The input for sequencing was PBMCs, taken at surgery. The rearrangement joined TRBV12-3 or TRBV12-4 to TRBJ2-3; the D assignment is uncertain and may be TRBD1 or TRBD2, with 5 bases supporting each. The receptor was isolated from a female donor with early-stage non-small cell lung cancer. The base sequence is TGTGCCAGCAGTTTAGACGGGACGACAAGCACAGATACGCAGTATTTT. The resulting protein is CASSLDGTTSTDTQYF.